A selection of T cell receptor beta chains follows, all from one sample in a study of T cell responses to AZD1222 COVID-19 vaccine. Clones were sequenced by immunoSEQ multiplex PCR, and TCRdb holds only the in-frame ones, with some missing. This table has some 160,000 clones, 90% to 95% appearing once. Material: peripheral blood, obtained on day 0 of AZD1222 vaccination. These receptors all come from an adult in good health. Both conserved end residues are part of each CDR3. Each record gives: CDR3 length, J gene, clone size, D gene, V gene, CDR3 protein, CDR3 DNA. D genes are given only for firm matches. Rows may omit the clone size; those that give it use once, few, many or a size class.

len: 11; j_gene: TRBJ2-1; abundance: NA; d_gene: NA; v_gene: TRBV2; CDR3aa: CASSVSDEQFF; CDR3nt: TGTGCCAGCAGTGTAAGCGATGAGCAGTTCTTC
len: 18; j_gene: TRBJ2-1; abundance: NA; d_gene: NA; v_gene: TRBV7-9; CDR3aa: CASSLSPLARNLHNEQFF; CDR3nt: TGTGCCAGCAGCTTATCCCCTCTAGCGCGCAACCTCCACAATGAGCAGTTCTTC
len: 14; j_gene: TRBJ1-4; abundance: few; d_gene: NA; v_gene: TRBV19; CDR3aa: CATRSAATNEKLFF; CDR3nt: TGTGCCACCCGATCCGCTGCAACTAATGAAAAACTGTTTTTT
len: 12; j_gene: TRBJ1-1; abundance: NA; d_gene: NA; v_gene: TRBV7-9; CDR3aa: CASSPLGWEAFF; CDR3nt: TGTGCCAGCAGCCCCTTAGGGTGGGAAGCTTTCTTT
len: 15; j_gene: TRBJ1-5; abundance: NA; d_gene: TRBD1; v_gene: TRBV6-5; CDR3aa: CASSAQDRGWQPQHF; CDR3nt: TGTGCCAGCAGCGCGCAGGACAGGGGTTGGCAGCCCCAGCATTTT
len: 13; j_gene: TRBJ1-6; abundance: once; d_gene: NA; v_gene: TRBV2; CDR3aa: CASIRELGRPLHF; CDR3nt: TGTGCCAGCATCCGCGAGCTAGGGAGGCCCCTCCACTTT
len: 11; j_gene: TRBJ2-7; abundance: NA; d_gene: NA; v_gene: TRBV28; CDR3aa: CASMMGFEQYF; CDR3nt: TGTGCCAGCATGATGGGGTTCGAGCAGTACTTC
len: 14; j_gene: TRBJ1-2; abundance: NA; d_gene: TRBD1; v_gene: TRBV19; CDR3aa: CASSMWEDRVNYTF; CDR3nt: TGTGCCAGTAGTATGTGGGAGGACAGGGTGAACTACACCTTC
len: 15; j_gene: TRBJ1-2; abundance: once; d_gene: NA; v_gene: TRBV9; CDR3aa: CASSASGYPRDGYTF; CDR3nt: TGTGCCAGCAGCGCGTCTGGCTACCCTCGGGATGGCTACACCTTC
len: 14; j_gene: TRBJ2-3; abundance: NA; d_gene: TRBD2; v_gene: TRBV28; CDR3aa: CASSLRGGGGTQYF; CDR3nt: TGTGCCAGCAGTTTGCGGGGGGGCGGCGGTACGCAGTATTTT
len: 17; j_gene: TRBJ2-7; abundance: NA; d_gene: NA; v_gene: TRBV7-8; CDR3aa: CASSLVGMAGVFYEQYF; CDR3nt: TGTGCCAGCAGCTTAGTGGGTATGGCAGGGGTGTTCTACGAGCAGTACTTC
len: 16; j_gene: TRBJ2-5; abundance: NA; d_gene: NA; v_gene: TRBV7-2; CDR3aa: CASRGLSGSHQETQYF; CDR3nt: TGTGCCAGCAGGGGACTTTCAGGTTCCCACCAAGAGACCCAGTACTTC
len: 14; j_gene: TRBJ1-1; abundance: NA; d_gene: NA; v_gene: TRBV7-9; CDR3aa: CASSSGQWGTEAFF; CDR3nt: TGTGCCAGCAGCTCCGGACAGTGGGGCACTGAAGCTTTCTTT
len: 15; j_gene: TRBJ2-1; abundance: NA; d_gene: TRBD1; v_gene: TRBV6-2/TRBV6-3; CDR3aa: CASSWGQGTYNEQFF; CDR3nt: TGTGCCAGCAGTTGGGGACAGGGCACCTACAATGAGCAGTTCTTC
len: 13; j_gene: TRBJ1-1; abundance: NA; d_gene: NA; v_gene: TRBV29-1; CDR3aa: CSVVGWRGTEAFF; CDR3nt: TGCAGCGTTGTAGGCTGGCGGGGCACTGAAGCTTTCTTT
len: 15; j_gene: TRBJ1-5; abundance: NA; d_gene: NA; v_gene: TRBV18; CDR3aa: CASSPPWAVGQPQHF; CDR3nt: TGTGCCAGCTCACCACCTTGGGCGGTGGGCCAGCCCCAGCATTTT
len: 15; j_gene: TRBJ1-2; abundance: NA; d_gene: TRBD1; v_gene: TRBV27; CDR3aa: CASSPYMGTGNGYTF; CDR3nt: TGTGCCAGCAGTCCCTATATGGGGACAGGGAATGGCTACACCTTC
len: 12; j_gene: TRBJ1-4; abundance: NA; d_gene: TRBD1; v_gene: TRBV29-1; CDR3aa: CSVEGAREKLFF; CDR3nt: TGCAGCGTGGAGGGGGCTCGAGAAAAACTGTTTTTT
len: 14; j_gene: TRBJ1-1; abundance: NA; d_gene: TRBD1; v_gene: TRBV5-1; CDR3aa: CASSFRGHDTEAFF; CDR3nt: TGCGCCAGCAGCTTTAGGGGGCATGACACTGAAGCTTTCTTT
len: 13; j_gene: TRBJ1-2; abundance: NA; d_gene: NA; v_gene: TRBV3-1/TRBV3-2; CDR3aa: CASSQSGRNGYTF; CDR3nt: TGTGCCAGCAGCCAATCGGGGAGGAATGGCTACACCTTC
len: 16; j_gene: TRBJ2-2; abundance: NA; d_gene: NA; v_gene: TRBV7-6; CDR3aa: CASSLPAAGNTGELFF; CDR3nt: TGTGCCAGCAGCTTACCCGCAGCAGGGAACACCGGGGAGCTGTTTTTT
len: 15; j_gene: TRBJ2-1; abundance: NA; d_gene: NA; v_gene: TRBV7-3; CDR3aa: CASSKGGTSYNEQFF; CDR3nt: TGTGCCAGCAGCAAGGGGGGGACCTCCTACAATGAGCAGTTCTTC
len: 13; j_gene: TRBJ2-5; abundance: NA; d_gene: NA; v_gene: TRBV2; CDR3aa: CASSIRQQETQYF; CDR3nt: TGTGCCAGCAGTATTCGGCAGCAAGAGACCCAGTACTTC
len: 14; j_gene: TRBJ2-2; abundance: once; d_gene: NA; v_gene: TRBV6-5; CDR3aa: CASSKSGPTGELFF; CDR3nt: TGTGCCAGCAGTAAATCGGGACCAACCGGGGAGCTGTTTTTT
len: 14; j_gene: TRBJ2-5; abundance: NA; d_gene: NA; v_gene: TRBV19; CDR3aa: CASSYSNYQETQYF; CDR3nt: TGTGCCAGTAGTTACTCAAACTACCAGGAGACCCAGTACTTC
len: 16; j_gene: TRBJ2-6; abundance: once; d_gene: NA; v_gene: TRBV30; CDR3aa: CAWKFGLVSGANVLTF; CDR3nt: TGTGCCTGGAAATTTGGCCTCGTGTCTGGGGCCAACGTCCTGACTTTC
len: 16; j_gene: TRBJ2-2; abundance: NA; d_gene: NA; v_gene: TRBV5-1; CDR3aa: CASSFLTGSRAGELFF; CDR3nt: TGCGCCAGCAGCTTCCTGACGGGCTCCCGAGCCGGGGAGCTGTTTTTT
len: 18; j_gene: TRBJ1-2; abundance: NA; d_gene: NA; v_gene: TRBV5-6; CDR3aa: CASSLAGNMGIANYGYTF; CDR3nt: TGTGCCAGCAGCTTGGCCGGGAATATGGGAATAGCTAACTATGGCTACACCTTC
len: 13; j_gene: TRBJ1-2; abundance: NA; d_gene: NA; v_gene: TRBV6-5; CDR3aa: CASSYPGDYGYTF; CDR3nt: TGTGCCAGCAGTTACCCAGGAGACTATGGCTACACCTTC
len: 14; j_gene: TRBJ2-7; abundance: NA; d_gene: TRBD1; v_gene: TRBV19; CDR3aa: CASRQGQGVYEQYF; CDR3nt: TGTGCCAGCCGACAGGGACAGGGGGTCTACGAGCAGTACTTC
len: 14; j_gene: TRBJ2-7; abundance: NA; d_gene: NA; v_gene: TRBV30; CDR3aa: CAWNPTGTTYEQYF; CDR3nt: TGTGCCTGGAACCCGACAGGAACAACCTACGAGCAGTACTTC
len: 13; j_gene: TRBJ2-3; abundance: NA; d_gene: NA; v_gene: TRBV12-3/TRBV12-4; CDR3aa: CASSLSSSDTQYF; CDR3nt: TGTGCCAGCAGTTTGAGCAGCTCAGATACGCAGTATTTT
len: 14; j_gene: TRBJ1-4; abundance: NA; d_gene: NA; v_gene: TRBV19; CDR3aa: CASSSRRPDEKLFF; CDR3nt: TGTGCCAGTAGTTCCCGTCGGCCCGATGAAAAACTGTTTTTT
len: 13; j_gene: TRBJ1-2; abundance: NA; d_gene: NA; v_gene: TRBV14; CDR3aa: CASSQDWGLGYTF; CDR3nt: TGTGCCAGCAGCCAAGATTGGGGTCTGGGCTACACCTTC
len: 15; j_gene: TRBJ1-2; abundance: NA; d_gene: TRBD1; v_gene: TRBV30; CDR3aa: CAWSSRTGENYGYTF; CDR3nt: TGTGCCTGGAGCTCCCGGACAGGGGAAAACTATGGCTACACCTTC
len: 16; j_gene: TRBJ2-5; abundance: NA; d_gene: NA; v_gene: TRBV4-3; CDR3aa: CASSQGEVGTFLPQYF; CDR3nt: TGCGCCAGCAGCCAAGGGGAAGTCGGGACTTTTTTACCCCAGTACTTC
len: 13; j_gene: TRBJ1-1; abundance: NA; d_gene: NA; v_gene: TRBV19; CDR3aa: CATSWDILTEAFF; CDR3nt: TGTGCCACCTCCTGGGACATTTTGACTGAAGCTTTCTTT
len: 11; j_gene: TRBJ1-1; abundance: NA; d_gene: TRBD1; v_gene: TRBV20-1; CDR3aa: CSSTGTTEAFF; CDR3nt: TGCAGCTCGACAGGGACCACTGAAGCTTTCTTT
len: 12; j_gene: TRBJ1-2; abundance: NA; d_gene: NA; v_gene: TRBV19; CDR3aa: CASSMGVQGYTF; CDR3nt: TGTGCCAGTAGTATGGGGGTTCAGGGCTACACCTTC
len: 13; j_gene: TRBJ1-6; abundance: NA; d_gene: TRBD1; v_gene: TRBV19; CDR3aa: CATKDQGGKPLHF; CDR3nt: TGTGCCACGAAGGACCAGGGGGGGAAACCCCTCCACTTT
len: 15; j_gene: TRBJ2-7; abundance: NA; d_gene: TRBD1; v_gene: TRBV10-1; CDR3aa: CASSEYDRGDYEQYF; CDR3nt: TGCGCCAGCAGTGAGTACGACAGGGGGGACTACGAGCAGTACTTC
len: 12; j_gene: TRBJ1-1; abundance: NA; d_gene: TRBD1; v_gene: TRBV19; CDR3aa: CASSIGQGKAFF; CDR3nt: TGTGCCAGTAGTATAGGACAGGGCAAAGCTTTCTTT
len: 15; j_gene: TRBJ1-5; abundance: NA; d_gene: NA; v_gene: TRBV6-6; CDR3aa: CASSYSGHRNQPQHF; CDR3nt: TGTGCCAGCAGTTACTCAGGGCATCGGAATCAGCCCCAGCATTTT
len: 16; j_gene: TRBJ2-1; abundance: NA; d_gene: TRBD2; v_gene: TRBV5-1; CDR3aa: CASSRRIAGVGDEQFF; CDR3nt: TGCGCCAGCAGCCGACGTATAGCGGGGGTTGGTGATGAGCAGTTCTTC
len: 10; j_gene: TRBJ2-1; abundance: NA; d_gene: NA; v_gene: TRBV6-5; CDR3aa: CASMGNEQFF; CDR3nt: TGTGCCAGCATGGGCAATGAGCAGTTCTTC
len: 13; j_gene: TRBJ1-1; abundance: NA; d_gene: NA; v_gene: TRBV4-2; CDR3aa: CASSQDPGIEAFF; CDR3nt: TGTGCCAGCAGCCAAGATCCAGGGATTGAAGCTTTCTTT
len: 16; j_gene: TRBJ2-5; abundance: NA; d_gene: TRBD1; v_gene: TRBV9; CDR3aa: CASSVGGQDFQETQYF; CDR3nt: TGTGCCAGCAGCGTAGGGGGACAGGACTTCCAGGAGACCCAGTACTTC
len: 18; j_gene: TRBJ1-3; abundance: NA; d_gene: NA; v_gene: TRBV12-5; CDR3aa: CASGLVLNSIIEGDTIYF; CDR3nt: TGTGCTAGTGGTTTGGTACTGAACAGCATTATTGAAGGTGACACCATATATTTT
len: 14; j_gene: TRBJ1-2; abundance: NA; d_gene: TRBD1; v_gene: TRBV28; CDR3aa: CASSFGQGANGYTF; CDR3nt: TGTGCCAGCAGTTTCGGACAGGGGGCGAATGGCTACACCTTC
len: 14; j_gene: TRBJ1-3; abundance: NA; d_gene: NA; v_gene: TRBV7-9; CDR3aa: CAFRGGSSGNTIYF; CDR3nt: TGTGCCTTCAGGGGCGGAAGCTCTGGAAACACCATATATTTT
len: 12; j_gene: TRBJ1-6; abundance: NA; d_gene: NA; v_gene: TRBV28; CDR3aa: CASSTNNSPLHF; CDR3nt: TGTGCCAGCAGTACGAATAATTCACCCCTCCACTTT
len: 15; j_gene: TRBJ1-2; abundance: NA; d_gene: NA; v_gene: TRBV18; CDR3aa: CASSPSQGLLSGYTF; CDR3nt: TGTGCCAGCTCACCAAGCCAGGGTTTACTCAGTGGCTACACCTTC
len: 17; j_gene: TRBJ2-2; abundance: NA; d_gene: TRBD2; v_gene: TRBV5-1; CDR3aa: CASSKGLAGKNTGELFF; CDR3nt: TGCGCCAGCAGTAAGGGACTAGCGGGGAAGAACACCGGGGAGCTGTTTTTT
len: 14; j_gene: TRBJ1-1; abundance: NA; d_gene: NA; v_gene: TRBV6-5; CDR3aa: CASSYGGGNTEAFF; CDR3nt: TGTGCCAGCAGTTACGGGGGGGGGAACACTGAAGCTTTCTTT
len: 14; j_gene: TRBJ2-7; abundance: NA; d_gene: NA; v_gene: TRBV14; CDR3aa: CASSQGRSSYEQYF; CDR3nt: TGTGCCAGCAGCCAGGGACGGAGCTCCTACGAGCAGTACTTC
len: 14; j_gene: TRBJ1-2; abundance: NA; d_gene: TRBD1; v_gene: TRBV6-5; CDR3aa: CASSSGQGNYGYTF; CDR3nt: TGTGCCAGCAGTTCCGGACAGGGGAACTATGGCTACACCTTC
len: 13; j_gene: TRBJ2-7; abundance: once; d_gene: TRBD1; v_gene: TRBV5-1; CDR3aa: CASSFGTGGEQYF; CDR3nt: TGCGCCAGCAGCTTCGGGACAGGCGGGGAGCAGTACTTC
len: 15; j_gene: TRBJ2-5; abundance: NA; d_gene: NA; v_gene: TRBV3-1/TRBV3-2; CDR3aa: CASSQDAQGYETQYF; CDR3nt: TGTGCCAGCAGCCAAGATGCACAGGGATACGAGACCCAGTACTTC
len: 15; j_gene: TRBJ1-6; abundance: NA; d_gene: NA; v_gene: TRBV3-1/TRBV3-2; CDR3aa: CASSQVHGAHWALHF; CDR3nt: TGTGCCAGCAGCCAAGTGCATGGGGCGCATTGGGCCCTCCACTTT
len: 20; j_gene: TRBJ2-6; abundance: NA; d_gene: TRBD1; v_gene: TRBV6-6; CDR3aa: CASSPTLRGRLSSGANVLTF; CDR3nt: TGTGCCAGCAGTCCGACTCTCAGGGGGCGCTTAAGCTCTGGGGCCAACGTCCTGACTTTC